Each of the 8 T cell receptor beta chains below was sequenced from the same sample in a study of blood T cell repertoires in COVID-19 (TCRdb year 2020). Libraries were built with the immunoSEQ multiplex PCR assay. Held by TCRdb, this immuneACCESS table contains in-frame sequences only and omits some clones. Under half of the omission traces to an unresolved V gene where checked; the cause of the rest is unknown. The sample contains about 140,000 clones, over 70% of them found a single time. The ten largest account for about 3.5% of the sample. Sequenced input: peripheral blood. The receptors were gathered from a man aged 70-80 years who had recovered from COVID-19.

The chain links TRBV11-1 to TRBJ2-2, with 9 bases identical to TRBD2. CDR3 length: 16 residues. J gave up 4 bases and V 4 bases, and 7 bases lay outside the gene matches. Germline CDR1 and CDR2: SGHAT and FQDESV (reference sequence). CDR3 bases: TGTGCCAGCAGCTCCAATAGCGGGAGAAGCACCGGGGAGCTGTTTTTT. Its translation is CASSSNSGRSTGELFF.

The gene calls are TRBV19 and TRBJ2-3, with TRBD1 matching over 9 bases. The germline CDR1 and CDR2 sequences are LNHDA and SQIVND (reference sequence). V shed 5 bases and J 7 bases; nucleotides not matched to a gene: 13. The length of the CDR3 is 16 residues. The CDR3 DNA follows: TGTGCCAGTAGTTCTTTCCGGGACAGGGTCCCATATACGCAGTATTTT. Protein sequence: CASSSFRDRVPYTQYF. Drawing the rest from reference TRBV19 and TRBJ2-3, the complete variable domain is DGGITQSPKYLFRKEGQNVTLSCEQNLNHDAMYWYRQDPGQGLRLIYYSQIVNDFQKGDIAEGYSVSREKKESFPLTVTSAQKNPTAFYLCASSSFRDRVPYTQYFGPGTRLTVL.

V usage is TRBV7-9 and J usage is TRBJ2-5; 10 bases align to TRBD2. Germline V CDR1 and CDR2: SEHNR, FQNEAQ (reference sequence). V shed 0 bases and J 3 bases; nucleotides not matched to a gene: 10. The CDR3 has 18 amino acids. The CDR3 loop reads CASSLALGLAGEEETQYF. In DNA form, the CDR3 reads TGTGCCAGCAGCTTAGCGCTCGGGCTAGCGGGAGAGGAAGAGACCCAGTACTTC.

The genes are TRBV7-9 and TRBJ2-7, with 9 nucleotides matching TRBD1. J gave up 4 bases and V 3 bases, and 10 bases lay outside the gene matches. Germline V CDR1 and CDR2: SEHNR, FQNEAQ (reference sequence). This CDR3 has 16 amino acids. The CDR3 here is CASSFPGQGNLYEQYF. CDR3 nucleotides: TGTGCCAGCAGCTTCCCCGGACAGGGGAACTTATACGAGCAGTACTTC.

This chain joins TRBV2 and TRBJ2-3; 7 nucleotides match TRBD2. The length of the CDR3 is 15 residues. Losses at the gene ends were 2 bases for V and 2 bases for J; bases not matched to a gene: 4. Germline V gene data show CDR1 as SNHLY and CDR2 as FYNNEI. The CDR3: CASSELAALTDTQYF. In DNA, the CDR3 is TGTGCCAGCAGTGAACTAGCGGCACTCACAGATACGCAGTATTTT.

J is TRBJ2-1 and V is TRBV5-1; the match to TRBD1 covers 11 bases. Germline V gene sequence: CDR1 SGHRS, CDR2 YFSETQ. The junction had 4 bases not matched to a gene; V was cut back by 1 base and J by 4 bases. The CDR3 extends over 16 amino acids. CDR3 sequence reads: CASSLFGTGGYNEQFF. CDR3 DNA sequence: TGCGCCAGCAGCTTGTTTGGGACAGGGGGTTACAATGAGCAGTTCTTC.

The gene calls are TRBV11-3 and TRBJ2-7; D possibly corresponds to TRBD2 (5 bases). CDR1 and CDR2 (germline): SGHNT, YENEEA. The V end lost 7 bases, the J end lost 4 bases, and 17 bases lay between the germline ends. CDR3 length: 14 residues. The CDR3 sequence: CASILGVLGYEQYF. CDR3 DNA sequence: TGTGCCAGCATCCTTGGGGTACTAGGGTACGAGCAGTACTTC.

The J gene is TRBJ1-2, the V gene TRBV7-9; D might be TRBD1 (5 bases). V gave up 5 bases and J gave up 6 bases, with 16 bases separating them. The CDR3 length is 14 residues. Germline CDR1 reads SEHNR; CDR2 reads FQNEAQ (reference sequence). CDR3 sequence: CASSLVRGDNGYTF. CDR3 in DNA: TGTGCCAGCAGCCTCGTACGGGGGGATAATGGCTACACCTTC.